This record concerns one T cell receptor (beta chain) sequence. It was with 60 Vbeta and 13 Jbeta primers that the PCR ran. Assay used: immunoSEQ multiplex PCR; TCRdb lists only in-frame clones, some missing. This repertoire includes under 200,000 clones. The entry originates in a study of cytomegalovirus exposure and HLA in healthy donors. CDR3 length equals 15 residues. Trimming cost V 1 base and J 5 bases, with 12 bases left between them. Per germline, CDR1 MGHRA and CDR2 YSYEKL. The genes are TRBV4-1 and TRBJ2-1, with D possibly TRBD2 on 5 matching bases. The material sequenced was PBMCs. The clonotype originates from a woman aged 18 to 35 in good health and CMV-seropositive. The CDR3 protein is CASSQGLADDNEQFF. The CDR3 DNA is TGCGCCAGCAGCCAAGGTCTAGCAGACGACAATGAGCAGTTCTTC.